This TCR beta chain was captured in a study of shared clonotypes between healthy human individuals. Here immunoSEQ multiplex PCR was the method, and the copy in TCRdb shows in-frame clones only, minus some. The sample consists of roughly 1 million clones, around 74% of them appearing once. Regarding this clone: Other nucleotide sequences in the sample specify the same CDR3.

Germline V CDR1 and CDR2: KGHSH, LQKENI. The CDR3 loop spans 14 amino acids. Trimming shortened V by 0 bases and J by 0 bases, and 3 bases separated the two germline ends. The chain is built from TRBV18 and TRBJ2-4, with D unresolved. Sequences were obtained from memory CD4+ T cells sorted from blood. Subset specified: CD45RA-negative fraction. This clonotype originated in a man younger than 30 in good health. DNA for the CDR3: TGTGCCAGCTCACCACCCATAGCCAAAAACATTCAGTACTTC. Translated, it gives CASSPPIAKNIQYF.